This T cell receptor beta chain was observed in a study of tumor and adjacent non-tumor tissue in lung cancer. Study details: The cohort had around twelve adenocarcinoma, 2 squamous cell and 1 small cell patients. Findings and caveats of the study: Compared with tumor, normal lung showed significantly lower TCR diversity. Top 100 clones took a larger repertoire share in normal lung.

The library came from three nested PCR rounds adapted from ARM-PCR protocols. TCRdb re-called the multiplex PCR reads with MiXCR, one entry per CDR3 protein. There are approximately 100,000 distinct CDR3 sequences in the sample; 75% occur only once, and around 37% lies in the top ten. RNA was extracted from bulk tissue without any cell sorting. About this clonotype itself: Antigen: not known. The junction departs from germline at one end; a sequencing error may be responsible.

The V gene's germline CDR1 is SGHAT and CDR2 FQNNGV. The CDR3 has 11 residues. Material for sequencing was lung tumor tissue. This chain connects TRBV11-2 to TRBJ2-1; no definite D call. The receptor comes from a woman aged 60-75 years with non-small cell lung cancer. In nucleotides, the CDR3 is TGTGCCAGTAGCTCCCAGAATGGGCAGTTCTTC. Amino acid sequence: CASSSQNGQFF.